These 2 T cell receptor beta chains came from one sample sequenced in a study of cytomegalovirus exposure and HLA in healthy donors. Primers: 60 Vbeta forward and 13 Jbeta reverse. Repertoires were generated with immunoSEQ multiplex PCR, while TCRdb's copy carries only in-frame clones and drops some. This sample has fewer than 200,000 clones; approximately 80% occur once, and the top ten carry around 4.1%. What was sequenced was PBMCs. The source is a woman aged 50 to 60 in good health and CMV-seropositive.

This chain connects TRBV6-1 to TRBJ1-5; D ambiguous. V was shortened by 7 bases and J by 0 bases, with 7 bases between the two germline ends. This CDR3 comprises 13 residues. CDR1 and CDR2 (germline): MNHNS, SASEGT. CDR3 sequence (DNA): TGTGCCAGCACCGCGAATAGCAATCAGCCCCAGCATTTT. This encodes CASTANSNQPQHF.

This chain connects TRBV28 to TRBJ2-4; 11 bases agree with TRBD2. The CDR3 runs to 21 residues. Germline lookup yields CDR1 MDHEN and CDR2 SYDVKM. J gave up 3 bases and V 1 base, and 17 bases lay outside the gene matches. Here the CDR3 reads CASSLLSFGGASGRNKNIQYF. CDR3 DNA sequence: TGTGCCAGCAGTTTATTATCTTTCGGGGGGGCTAGCGGGAGGAACAAAAACATTCAGTACTTC.